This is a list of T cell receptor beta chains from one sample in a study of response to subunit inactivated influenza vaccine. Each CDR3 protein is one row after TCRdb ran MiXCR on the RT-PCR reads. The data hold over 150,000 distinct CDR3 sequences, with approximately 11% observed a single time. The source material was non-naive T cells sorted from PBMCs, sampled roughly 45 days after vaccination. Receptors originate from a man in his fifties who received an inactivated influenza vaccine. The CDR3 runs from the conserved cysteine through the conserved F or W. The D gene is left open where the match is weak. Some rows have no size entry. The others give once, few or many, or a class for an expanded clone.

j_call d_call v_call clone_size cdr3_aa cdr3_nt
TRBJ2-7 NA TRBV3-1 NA CASSQAFLANTYEQYF TGTGCCAGCAGCCAAGCATTCCTAGCGAATACCTACGAGCAGTACTTC
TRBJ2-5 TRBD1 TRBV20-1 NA CSGFPRTGQETQYF TGCAGTGGATTCCCCCGGACAGGCCAAGAGACCCAGTACTTC
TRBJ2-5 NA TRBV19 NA CASSTQGRGFQETQYF TGTGCCAGTAGTACTCAGGGGCGGGGGTTCCAAGAGACCCAGTACTTC
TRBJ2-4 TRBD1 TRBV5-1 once CVSSLVGQEINIQYF TGCGTCAGCAGCTTGGTAGGACAGGAGATAAACATTCAGTACTTC
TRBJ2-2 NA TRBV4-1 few CASSPTAARGPGELFF TGCGCCAGCAGCCCCACCGCGGCTCGGGGCCCCGGGGAGCTGTTTTTT
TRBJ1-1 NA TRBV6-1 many CASSEALQGRGDTEAFF TGTGCCAGCAGTGAAGCGCTTCAAGGCAGAGGAGACACTGAAGCTTTCTTT
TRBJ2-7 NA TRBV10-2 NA CASSEEGSAAQYF TGCGCCAGCAGTGAGGAAGGGAGTGCTGCTCAGTACTTC
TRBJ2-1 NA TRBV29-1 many CSDLGYNEQFF TGCAGCGACCTTGGTTACAATGAGCAGTTCTTC
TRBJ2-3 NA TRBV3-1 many CASSPPTVDTQYF TGTGCCAGCAGCCCTCCGACGGTGGATACGCAGTATTTT
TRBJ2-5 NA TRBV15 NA CATSTTVPPQYF TGTGCCACCAGCACGACGGTGCCGCCCCAGTACTTC
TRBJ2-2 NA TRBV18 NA CASSDPIGAVTGELFF TGTGCCAGCTCAGATCCGATAGGGGCGGTCACCGGGGAGCTGTTTTTT
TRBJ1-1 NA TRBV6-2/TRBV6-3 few CASSPTRTAGAFF TGTGCCAGCAGTCCCACTCGGACAGCAGGAGCTTTCTTT
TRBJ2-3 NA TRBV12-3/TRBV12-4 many CASSLGVSPSTDTQYF TGTGCCAGCAGTTTAGGGGTCAGCCCTAGCACAGATACGCAGTATTTT
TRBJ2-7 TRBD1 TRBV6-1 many CASEGQGHSYEQYF TGTGCCAGCGAGGGACAGGGACACTCCTACGAGCAGTACTTC
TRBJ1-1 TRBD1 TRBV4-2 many CASSQAGTGGAGSTEAFF TGTGCCAGCAGCCAGGCCGGGACAGGGGGCGCTGGGAGCACTGAAGCTTTCTTT
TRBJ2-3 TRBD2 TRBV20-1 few CSATTSGRAGDTQYF TGCAGTGCTACTACTAGCGGGAGGGCCGGAGATACGCAGTATTTT
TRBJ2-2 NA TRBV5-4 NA CASSRGTPGDTGELFF TGTGCCAGCAGCCGTGGGACTCCGGGAGATACCGGGGAGCTGTTTTTT
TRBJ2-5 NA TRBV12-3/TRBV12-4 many CASSTSRAGTQYF TGTGCCAGCAGCACTAGCAGGGCCGGGACCCAGTACTTC
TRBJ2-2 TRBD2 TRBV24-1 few CATSDPPLFGGERSTGELFF TGTGCCACCAGTGATCCTCCCCTTTTCGGGGGGGAGCGCTCCACCGGGGAGCTGTTTTTT
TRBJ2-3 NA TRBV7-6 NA CASSLVTSTDTQYF TGTGCCAGCAGCTTAGTTACTTCCACAGATACGCAGTATTTT
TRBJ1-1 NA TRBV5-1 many CASSLWRTGFTEAFF TGCGCCAGCAGCTTGTGGAGGACGGGGTTCACTGAAGCTTTCTTT
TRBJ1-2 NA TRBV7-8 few CASSYSGGAHRGYTF TGTGCCAGCAGCTATTCTGGGGGCGCGCATAGAGGCTACACCTTC
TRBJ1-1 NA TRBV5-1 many CASSLATDTEAFF TGCGCCAGCAGCTTGGCGACAGACACTGAAGCTTTCTTT
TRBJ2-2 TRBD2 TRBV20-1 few CSARFPGGDPGELFF TGCAGTGCTAGATTCCCGGGGGGGGACCCCGGGGAGCTGTTTTTT
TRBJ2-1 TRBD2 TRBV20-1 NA CSARAGTSGSPSYNEQFF TGCAGTGCTAGGGCCGGGACTAGCGGGAGCCCCTCCTACAATGAGCAGTTCTTC
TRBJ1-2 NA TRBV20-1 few CSADRGGGYTF TGCAGTGCGGACCGCGGGGGAGGCTACACCTTC
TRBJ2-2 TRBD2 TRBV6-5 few CASSSFSGGNTGELFF TGTGCCAGCAGTTCTTTTAGCGGGGGCAACACCGGGGAGCTGTTTTTT
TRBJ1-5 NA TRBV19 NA CASSIRRDGTQHF TGTGCCAGTAGTATTCGCAGGGATGGCACCCAGCATTTT
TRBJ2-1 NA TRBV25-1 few CASRPEVRYNEQFF TGTGCCAGCAGGCCAGAGGTGCGGTACAATGAGCAGTTCTTC
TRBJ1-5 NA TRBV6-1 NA CASSGSDYNQPQHF TGTGCCAGCAGTGGTTCGGATTACAATCAGCCCCAGCATTTT
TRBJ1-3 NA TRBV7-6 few CASSLASRVLAGNTIYF TGTGCCAGCAGCTTAGCTTCGAGGGTTTTAGCTGGAAACACCATATATTTT
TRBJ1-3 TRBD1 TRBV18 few CASSLRTGDLGNTIYF TGTGCCAGCTCACTGCGGACAGGGGACCTTGGAAACACCATATATTTT
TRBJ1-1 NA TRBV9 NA CASSVESRPNTEAFF TGTGCCAGCAGCGTAGAGAGTCGTCCGAACACTGAAGCTTTCTTT
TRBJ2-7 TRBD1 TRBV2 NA CASRQDRGGSYEQYF TGTGCCAGCAGGCAGGACAGGGGGGGATCCTACGAGCAGTACTTC
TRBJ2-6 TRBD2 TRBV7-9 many CASSPGTRGSGANVLTF TGTGCCAGCAGCCCCGGGACTAGGGGCTCGGGGGCCAACGTCCTGACTTTC
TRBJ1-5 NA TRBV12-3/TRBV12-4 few CASSLVDSNQPQHF TGTGCCAGCAGTTTGGTGGATAGCAATCAGCCCCAGCATTTT
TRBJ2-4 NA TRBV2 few CASRVDSNIQYF TGTGCCAGCAGGGTGGACAGCAACATTCAGTACTTC
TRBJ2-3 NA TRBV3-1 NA CASSHHDTDTQYF TGTGCCAGCAGCCATCACGACACAGATACGCAGTATTTT
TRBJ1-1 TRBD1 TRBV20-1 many CSATQGGNTEAFF TGCAGTGCTACACAGGGGGGAAACACTGAAGCTTTCTTT
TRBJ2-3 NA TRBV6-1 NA CASSGIQVSTDTQYF TGTGCCAGCAGTGGGATACAGGTTAGCACAGATACGCAGTATTTT
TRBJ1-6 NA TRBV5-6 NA CASSRGRRYNSPLHF TGTGCCAGCAGCAGGGGCCGTAGGTATAATTCACCCCTCCACTTT
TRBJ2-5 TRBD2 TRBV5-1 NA CASSFPSGLNMKTQYF TGCGCCAGCAGCTTCCCTAGCGGACTGAACATGAAGACCCAGTACTTC
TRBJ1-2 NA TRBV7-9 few CASSLARDYGYTF TGTGCCAGCAGCTTAGCCAGGGACTATGGCTACACCTTC
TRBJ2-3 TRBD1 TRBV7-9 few CASSLAGTGYTQYF TGTGCCAGCAGCTTAGCGGGGACAGGGTATACGCAGTATTTT
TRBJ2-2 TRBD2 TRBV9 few CASSVGLAGGAGELFF TGTGCCAGCAGCGTAGGACTAGCGGGAGGAGCCGGGGAGCTGTTTTTT
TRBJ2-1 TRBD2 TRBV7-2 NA CASSCNSGSGQFF TGTGCCAGCAGCTGCAACAGCGGGAGCGGTCAGTTCTTC
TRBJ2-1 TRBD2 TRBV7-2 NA CASSDTGTSGRSNEQFF TGTGCCAGCAGCGACACCGGGACTAGCGGGAGGAGCAATGAGCAGTTCTTC
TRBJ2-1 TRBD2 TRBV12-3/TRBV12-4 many CASTTSGGRGEQFF TGTGCCAGCACAACTAGCGGGGGCCGCGGTGAGCAGTTCTTC
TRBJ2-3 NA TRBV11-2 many CASSFAGRSTDTQYF TGTGCCAGCAGCTTCGCGGGCAGAAGCACAGATACGCAGTATTTT
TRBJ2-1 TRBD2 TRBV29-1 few CSAAGLAGHEQFF TGCAGCGCTGCGGGACTAGCGGGACATGAGCAGTTCTTC
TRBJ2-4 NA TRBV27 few CASRQNLAKNIQYF TGTGCCAGCAGACAAAACCTGGCCAAAAACATTCAGTACTTC
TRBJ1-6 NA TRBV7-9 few CASSLAQVASPLHF TGTGCCAGCAGCTTAGCCCAGGTGGCTTCACCCCTCCACTTT